A single sample is the source of the 3 T cell receptor beta chains below, sequenced in a study of cytomegalovirus exposure and HLA in healthy donors. PCR was performed using 60 Vbeta and 13 Jbeta primers. The table came from immunoSEQ multiplex PCR; TCRdb's copy has only in-frame clones and leaves some out. The sample lists 120,000 or so clones, approximately 75% occurring once. The sequencing sample was made of PBMCs. The receptors shown here come from a middle-aged man in good health and CMV-seronegative.

This clone was observed a few times. This rearrangement joins TRBV28 to TRBJ2-1, with 14 bases identical to TRBD2. The CDR3 extends over 14 amino acids. CDR1 is MDHEN, CDR2 SYDVKM, per germline. The V gene end was trimmed by 6 bases and the J gene end by 8 bases; junction bases not matched to a gene: 3. CDR3 sequence: CASRGTSGSYEQFF. The DNA for the CDR3 is TGTGCCAGCAGGGGGACTAGCGGGAGTTATGAGCAGTTCTTC.

This sequence joins TRBV9 and TRBJ1-2; the match to TRBD1 covers 7 bases. From germline, CDR1 is SGDLS and CDR2 YYNGEE. V shed 3 bases, J shed 0 bases, and the junction held 11 bases outside the gene matches. The CDR3 extends over 17 amino acids. CDR3 residues: CASSGSSRDRTNYGYTF. The CDR3 bases are TGTGCCAGCAGCGGTTCTAGCCGGGACAGAACTAACTATGGCTACACCTTC. Complete variable domain (other parts from reference TRBV9 and TRBJ1-2): DSGVTQTPKHLITATGQRVTLRCSPRSGDLSVYWYQQSLDQGLQFLIQYYNGEERAKGNILERFSAQQFPDLHSELNLSSLELGDSALYFCASSGSSRDRTNYGYTFGSGTRLTVV.

The rearrangement uses TRBV6-5 and TRBJ2-7, with TRBD2 as a possible D gene (6 bases). The CDR3 consists of 14 residues. The V gene's germline CDR1 is MNHEY and CDR2 SVGAGI. V was trimmed by 5 bases and J by 0 bases, leaving 11 bases between them. The CDR3 reads CASSGGRDSYEQYF. The DNA for the CDR3 is TGTGCCAGCAGTGGAGGGCGGGACTCCTACGAGCAGTACTTC.